These 20 T cell receptor beta chains were sequenced from one sample in a study of blood T cell repertoires in COVID-19. Some clones are missing from TCRdb's copy, which holds only in-frame ones; the method was immunoSEQ multiplex PCR. The sample lists 150,000 to 200,000 clones; roughly 80% were seen once. The source material was peripheral blood. The origin of the receptors is a man aged 55 to 70 with acute or convalescent COVID-19.

This sequence joins TRBV6-5 and TRBJ2-3, with D perhaps TRBD2 (5 bases). In germline, CDR1 is MNHEY, CDR2 SVGAGI. This CDR3 comprises 12 residues. V was clipped by 2 bases and J by 8 bases, with 8 bases between them. CDR3 in DNA: TGTGCCAGCAGTTACCCCCGGGGTACGCAGTATTTT. This codes for CASSYPRGTQYF.

This chain connects TRBV5-4 to TRBJ2-3; D is possibly TRBD1 (5 bases). CDR3 length: 16 residues. CDR1 is SGHNT and CDR2 is YYREEE in the germline V gene (reference sequence). The V gene lost 3 bases and the J gene lost 1 base, with 15 bases spanning the gap. For the CDR3, the DNA is TGTGCCAGCAGCTCGTTCACAGGTTCGGGCACAGATACGCAGTATTTT. It yields the protein CASSSFTGSGTDTQYF.

The rearrangement uses TRBV7-2 and TRBJ1-4, with 8 bases fitting TRBD1. CDR3 length: 14 amino acids. J lost 7 bases, V lost 5 bases, and 6 bases had no gene match. Per the germline V gene, CDR1 is SGHTA and CDR2 is FQGNSA. Written as DNA, the CDR3 is TGTGCCAGCAGCCCAGGACAGGGTAGTGAAAAACTGTTTTTT. Protein sequence: CASSPGQGSEKLFF.

V usage is TRBV3-1 (or the pseudogene TRBV3-2) and J usage is TRBJ2-2; D may be TRBD2 (5 bases). CDR1 is LGHDT and CDR2 is YNNKEL in the germline V gene (reference sequence). This CDR3 is built from 17 residues. V shed 0 bases and J shed 0 bases, with 11 bases lying between them. DNA for the CDR3: TGTGCCAGCAGCCAAGATCTATCGGGGACGAACACCGGGGAGCTGTTTTTT. This gives the protein CASSQDLSGTNTGELFF.

The chain couples TRBV12-3 or TRBV12-4 to TRBJ2-6; no reliable D call. V lost 8 bases and J 4 bases, leaving 9 bases between the germline ends. This CDR3 has 13 amino acids. The CDR3 here is CASAVSGANVLTF. As DNA, the CDR3 is TGTGCCAGCGCTGTGAGCGGGGCCAACGTCCTGACTTTC.

The V and J genes are TRBV10-3 and TRBJ2-3; 9 bases line up with TRBD2. This CDR3 is built from 13 residues. Germline V gives CDR1 ENHRY, CDR2 SYGVKD. The V segment lost 8 bases and the J segment 1 base; nucleotides outside the gene matches: 1. The CDR3 sequence is CAIQREGTDTQYF. The CDR3 DNA reads TGTGCCATCCAGCGGGAGGGCACAGATACGCAGTATTTT.

The gene calls are TRBV25-1 and TRBJ2-1, with 10 bases matching TRBD1. Germline V CDR1 and CDR2: MGHDK, SYGVNS. Germline trimming cut 3 bases from V and 2 bases from J; bases unmatched to any gene: 4. This CDR3 has 16 residues. CDR3 nucleotides: TGTGCCAGCAGTGACCCGACAGGGGGCCCCTACAATGAGCAGTTCTTC. Translation gives CASSDPTGGPYNEQFF.

This clone was picked up a small number of times. The rearrangement uses TRBV6-4 and TRBJ1-6, with D unresolved. Per germline, CDR1 MRHNA and CDR2 SNTAGT. The V end lost 4 bases, the J end lost 7 bases, and 8 bases lay between the germline ends. The CDR3 has 13 amino acids. The CDR3 DNA reads as TGTGCCAGCAGTGTAGATTGGAATTCACCCCTCCACTTT. The encoded protein is CASSVDWNSPLHF.

This sequence joins TRBV7-9 and TRBJ2-1, with 10 bases fitting TRBD2. The germline CDR1 and CDR2 sequences are SEHNR and FQNEAQ (reference sequence). The CDR3 covers 15 residues. Trimming took 4 bases from V and 4 from J; bases not matched to a gene: 4. The DNA of the CDR3 is TGTGCCAGCAGCTCCACTAGCGGGGAGTACAATGAGCAGTTCTTC. Protein sequence: CASSSTSGEYNEQFF.

This clone was found a few times. V gene TRBV7-3 combines with J gene TRBJ2-1, with TRBD2 matching over 9 bases. J lost 8 bases, V lost 3 bases, and 11 bases had no gene match. Germline V gives CDR1 SGHTA, CDR2 FQGTGA. CDR3 length: 16 residues. The CDR3 DNA follows: TGTGCCAGCAGCTTCTCGAGGCGGGAGGGCCAGTATGAGCAGTTCTTC. It codes for CASSFSRREGQYEQFF.

This chain links TRBV6-5 with TRBJ2-1, with D possibly TRBD2 on 6 matching bases. CDR3 length: 15 amino acids. Trimming removed 6 bases from V and 1 base from J, with 13 bases in between. Looked up from germline, CDR1 is MNHEY and CDR2 is SVGAGI. The CDR3 reads CASREGTGSYNEQFF. In DNA form, the CDR3 reads TGTGCCAGCAGGGAGGGGACGGGGTCCTACAATGAGCAGTTCTTC.

This clone has a handful of counts. The chain recombines TRBV5-1 with TRBJ1-2; a possible D gene is TRBD1 (6 bases). V was clipped by 3 bases and J by 6 bases, with 24 bases between them. CDR3 length: 17 residues. The germline V gene has CDR1 SGHRS and CDR2 YFSETQ. This CDR3 reads CASSWDPGTKTLNGYTF. The CDR3 coding sequence is TGCGCCAGCAGCTGGGACCCCGGGACAAAGACCCTCAATGGCTACACCTTC.

V usage is TRBV5-6 and J usage is TRBJ2-1, with TRBD2 identical over 12 bases. The CDR3 is made up of 18 amino acids. The J segment lost 5 bases and the V segment lost 0 bases, leaving 9 bases of the junction unmatched. The germline CDR1 and CDR2 sequences are SGHDT and YYEEEE. In DNA, the CDR3 is TGTGCCAGCAGCTTGGTTGCGACTAGCGGGAGAAAGAACAATGAGCAGTTCTTC. Translating it yields CASSLVATSGRKNNEQFF.

V and J are TRBV5-4 and TRBJ2-2; weak D call: TRBD2 (5 bases). Per the germline V gene, CDR1 is SGHNT and CDR2 is YYREEE (reference sequence). Trimming removed 3 bases at V and 5 bases at J, with 8 bases between. The CDR3 has 13 amino acids. CDR3 coding DNA: TGTGCCAGCAGCTGGCCGGGAACCGGGGAGCTGTTTTTT. Encoded protein: CASSWPGTGELFF.

This clone came up a few times. The V and J genes are TRBV7-2 and TRBJ1-5; perhaps TRBD1 as D (5 bases). This CDR3 has 13 amino acids. Germline V gene sequence: CDR1 SGHTA, CDR2 FQGNSA. V was trimmed by 5 bases and J by 4 bases, leaving 9 bases between them. The CDR3 bases are TGTGCCAGCAGCCCAGGGAAGAATCAGCCCCAGCATTTT. Translated, it gives CASSPGKNQPQHF.

The rearrangement links TRBV4-2 to TRBJ2-7; 9 nucleotides line up with TRBD1. Trimming took 0 bases from V and 7 from J; bases not matched to a gene: 16. Germline-derived CDR1 and CDR2 are LGHNA and YNFKEQ. CDR3 length: 18 residues. DNA of the CDR3: TGTGCCAGCAGCCAAGACTCTATTCCGGGACAGGGATTAAGGGAGCAGTACTTC. It translates to CASSQDSIPGQGLREQYF.

The chain uses TRBV3-1 (or the pseudogene TRBV3-2) and TRBJ2-1; 8 positions agree with TRBD2. The CDR3 loop spans 16 amino acids. V was pared by 1 base and J by 2 bases, with 4 bases of the junction left unmatched. Germline loops: CDR1 LGHDT, CDR2 YNNKEL (reference sequence). The CDR3 coding sequence is TGTGCCAGCAGCCAAGGGGGACTAGGGACCTACAATGAGCAGTTCTTC. Translated, it gives CASSQGGLGTYNEQFF.

The chain has TRBV6-5 and TRBJ1-1; tentative D call: TRBD1 (5 bases). The germline V gene has CDR1 MNHEY and CDR2 SVGAGI. The V end lost 1 base, the J end lost 4 bases, and 10 bases lay between the germline ends. The CDR3 runs 14 residues. CDR3 amino acids: CASSYFQGGTEAFF. For the CDR3, the DNA is TGTGCCAGCAGTTACTTTCAGGGAGGCACTGAAGCTTTCTTT.

V and J are TRBV3-1 (or the pseudogene TRBV3-2) and TRBJ1-3; the match to TRBD1 covers 7 bases. This CDR3 spans 15 amino acids. From germline, CDR1 is LGHDT and CDR2 YNNKEL (reference sequence). The V segment lost 1 base and the J segment 6 bases; nucleotides outside the gene matches: 6. The CDR3 bases are TGTGCCAGCAGCCAAGGACAGGGAGGTCTAAACACCATATATTTT. Amino acid sequence: CASSQGQGGLNTIYF.

The chain uses TRBV2 and TRBJ1-1; D uncertain. CDR3 length: 13 residues. Germline CDR1 and CDR2: SNHLY and FYNNEI. V was trimmed by 6 bases and J by 1 base, leaving 9 bases between them. Here the CDR3 reads CASSNSENTEAFF. The CDR3 region has the DNA TGTGCCAGCAGCAATTCAGAGAACACTGAAGCTTTCTTT.